A selection of T cell receptor beta chains follows, all from one sample in a study of blood T cell repertoires in COVID-19. TCRdb's table, derived via immunoSEQ multiplex PCR, lists solely in-frame clones and lacks some. The sample has 150,000 to 200,000 clones, roughly 80% seen once. Input material: peripheral blood. The receptors stem from a man between 65 and 79 years old with acute or convalescent COVID-19. Both conserved end residues are part of each CDR3. The D gene is left open where the match is weak. The listing skips clone size in some rows; elsewhere it reads once, few, many or a size class.

NA TRBJ2-2 TRBV7-8 TRBD2 CASSPSGAGSGYGELFF TGTGCCAGCAGCCCCTCGGGAGCGGGAAGCGGGTACGGGGAGCTGTTTTTT
NA TRBJ1-1 TRBV7-8 NA CASSLDRDTEAFF TGTGCCAGCAGCTTAGACAGAGACACTGAAGCTTTCTTT
NA TRBJ2-1 TRBV5-1 TRBD2 CASSSNSGGAYNEQFF TGCGCCAGCAGCTCAAATAGCGGGGGGGCCTACAATGAGCAGTTCTTC
few TRBJ2-7 TRBV19 NA CASRTEPYSYEQYF TGTGCCAGTAGGACAGAGCCCTACTCCTACGAGCAGTACTTC
few TRBJ1-1 TRBV18 TRBD1 CASSNRDRGLNTEAFF TGTGCCAGCTCAAACCGGGACAGGGGACTGAACACTGAAGCTTTCTTT
NA TRBJ1-2 TRBV23-1 NA CASRHAVPGHDYGYTF TGCGCCAGCAGACATGCCGTTCCGGGACATGACTATGGCTACACCTTC
NA TRBJ2-1 TRBV9 TRBD2 CASSVGASGGLDEQFF TGTGCCAGCAGCGTAGGGGCTAGCGGGGGGTTGGATGAGCAGTTCTTC
NA TRBJ2-7 TRBV11-2 TRBD2 CASSRTAGAGGGLEQYF TGTGCCAGCAGCCGAACCGCGGGGGCGGGGGGGGGTCTCGAGCAGTACTTC
NA TRBJ2-7 TRBV6-1 NA CASSDRAPYEQYF TGTGCCAGCAGTGACAGGGCACCCTACGAGCAGTACTTC
NA TRBJ1-2 TRBV2 TRBD1 CASRGDRDNYGYTF TGTGCCAGCAGAGGGGACAGGGACAACTATGGCTACACCTTC
NA TRBJ1-6 TRBV27 NA CASNEQFSDNSPLHF TGTGCCAGCAATGAACAGTTCTCGGATAATTCACCCCTCCACTTT
NA TRBJ2-1 TRBV4-3 NA CASSQDRTPATGLYNEQFF TGCGCCAGCAGCCAAGATAGGACCCCTGCCACAGGGCTCTACAATGAGCAGTTCTTC
once TRBJ2-5 TRBV3-1/TRBV3-2 TRBD2 CASSQTGGETQYF TGTGCCAGCAGCCAAACGGGAGGAGAGACCCAGTACTTC
once TRBJ2-3 TRBV10-3 NA CAISARSTDTQYF TGTGCCATCAGCGCCCGGAGCACAGATACGCAGTATTTT
NA TRBJ1-1 TRBV6-2/TRBV6-3 NA CASSYTDSTEAFF TGTGCCAGCAGTTATACCGACAGCACTGAAGCTTTCTTT
NA TRBJ1-2 TRBV6-5 NA CASSYSRSRHNYGYTF TGTGCCAGCAGTTACTCGAGGTCACGCCATAACTATGGCTACACCTTC
few TRBJ2-5 TRBV7-8 TRBD1 CASSTGGIERETQYF TGTGCCAGCAGCACAGGGGGAATTGAGAGAGAGACCCAGTACTTC
NA TRBJ2-5 TRBV2 NA CASSEIRLQDGQETQYF TGTGCCAGCAGTGAAATACGGTTACAGGATGGACAAGAGACCCAGTACTTC
once TRBJ1-1 TRBV29-1 NA CSVVPFGTEAFF TGCAGCGTTGTACCTTTCGGCACTGAAGCTTTCTTT
once TRBJ1-5 TRBV7-6 TRBD1 CASSPGQGSQPQHF TGTGCCAGCAGCCCGGGACAGGGAAGCCAGCCCCAGCATTTT
NA TRBJ2-3 TRBV15 NA CATSREGGATDTQYF TGTGCCACCAGCAGAGAGGGTGGGGCAACAGATACGCAGTATTTT
NA TRBJ1-6 TRBV28 NA CASRPLQGRTLPYNSPLHF TGTGCCAGCAGACCACTCCAGGGGCGTACACTCCCCTATAATTCACCCCTCCACTTT
NA TRBJ2-1 TRBV19 NA CASARTYNEQFF TGTGCCAGTGCGAGGACTTACAATGAGCAGTTCTTC
NA TRBJ2-1 TRBV24-1 TRBD1 CATSDRTGLNEQFF TGTGCCACCAGTGACCGGACAGGGCTCAATGAGCAGTTCTTC
NA TRBJ1-2 TRBV9 TRBD1 CASSPSPGQGHGYTF TGTGCCAGCAGCCCCTCTCCGGGACAGGGTCATGGCTACACCTTC
many TRBJ1-2 TRBV7-3 NA CASSPGRNYGYTF TGTGCCAGCAGCCCCGGCAGGAACTATGGCTACACCTTC
NA TRBJ2-6 TRBV11-2 NA CASSLLGGQALRANVLTF TGTGCCAGCAGCTTACTCGGAGGTCAGGCCTTGAGGGCCAACGTCCTGACTTTC
NA TRBJ1-2 TRBV6-6 TRBD1 CASRTTGGADGYTF TGTGCCAGCAGAACCACAGGGGGCGCGGATGGCTACACCTTC
NA TRBJ1-5 TRBV5-6 NA CASSLGSYSNQPQHF TGTGCCAGCAGCTTGGGTAGTTATAGCAATCAGCCCCAGCATTTT
NA TRBJ1-2 TRBV7-9 NA CASSLSRDINYGYTF TGTGCCAGCAGCTTATCGCGAGATATTAACTATGGCTACACCTTC
NA TRBJ2-5 TRBV15 NA CATSREDSTQYF TGTGCCACCAGCAGAGAGGACTCGACTCAGTACTTC
NA TRBJ2-7 TRBV28 NA CASSLTGIQYF TGTGCCAGCAGTTTAACAGGGATCCAGTACTTC
NA TRBJ2-3 TRBV2 NA CASSEESRQYF TGTGCCAGCAGTGAAGAATCTCGGCAGTATTTT
NA TRBJ1-1 TRBV4-2 NA CASSQDSWLEAFF TGTGCCAGCAGCCAAGACTCGTGGCTTGAAGCTTTCTTT
NA TRBJ2-6 TRBV27 NA CASRFLASGANVLTF TGTGCCAGCAGATTCTTAGCCTCTGGGGCCAACGTCCTGACTTTC
once TRBJ1-5 TRBV18 NA CASSVTGLGNQPQHF TGTGCCAGCTCCGTTACAGGGCTGGGCAATCAGCCCCAGCATTTT
NA TRBJ2-3 TRBV3-1/TRBV3-2 TRBD2 CASSQEGGTSGENTDTQYF TGTGCCAGCAGCCAAGAGGGAGGGACTAGCGGGGAGAACACAGATACGCAGTATTTT
NA TRBJ1-5 TRBV5-6 NA CASSPGEGRGLSNQPQHF TGTGCCAGCAGCCCCGGGGAGGGACGGGGCTTGAGCAATCAGCCCCAGCATTTT
NA TRBJ2-1 TRBV2 TRBD2 CASKTRTSGNYNEQFF TGTGCCAGCAAAACCAGGACTAGCGGGAATTACAATGAGCAGTTCTTC
NA TRBJ1-5 TRBV19 TRBD1 CASSTGQGGNQPQHF TGTGCCAGTAGTACTGGACAGGGTGGCAATCAGCCCCAGCATTTT
NA TRBJ2-5 TRBV6-2/TRBV6-3 TRBD2 CASSLGLAGGRGETQYF TGTGCCAGCAGCCTAGGACTAGCGGGAGGCCGTGGGGAGACCCAGTACTTC
few TRBJ1-2 TRBV19 NA CASSIDRGNGYTF TGTGCCAGTAGTATAGATCGAGGGAATGGCTACACCTTC
NA TRBJ1-5 TRBV7-9 NA CASSPTGLNQPQHF TGTGCCAGCAGCCCGACAGGTTTGAATCAGCCCCAGCATTTT